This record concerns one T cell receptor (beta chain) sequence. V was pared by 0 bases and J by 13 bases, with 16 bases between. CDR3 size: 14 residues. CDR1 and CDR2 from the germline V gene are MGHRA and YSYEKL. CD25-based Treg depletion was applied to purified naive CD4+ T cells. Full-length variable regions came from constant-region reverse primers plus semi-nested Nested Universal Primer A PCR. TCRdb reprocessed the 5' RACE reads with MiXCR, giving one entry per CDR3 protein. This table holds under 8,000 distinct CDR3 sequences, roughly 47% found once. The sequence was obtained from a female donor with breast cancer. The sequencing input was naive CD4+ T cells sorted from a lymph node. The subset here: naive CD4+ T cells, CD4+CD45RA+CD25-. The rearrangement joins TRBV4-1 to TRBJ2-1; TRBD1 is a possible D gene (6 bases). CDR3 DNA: TGCGCCAGCAGCCAAGATGTACAGGGCGGGCTTCAGTTCTTC. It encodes CASSQDVQGGLQFF.